This T cell receptor beta chain was profiled in a study of spatial heterogeneity in lung cancer. Study-wide results and caveats: As ubiquitous and regional nonsynonymous mutations varied, counts of ubiquitous and regional expanded TCRs tracked them, respectively. Alpha chains reached an estimated coverage of roughly 7% of tumor T cells, and beta chains 11% to 15%. The number of expanded tumor alpha and beta chains correlated with mutation number.

Time point meaning: sample taken at primary tumor resection. The donor group consisted of around 66 patients who had untreated, early-stage non-small cell lung cancer. Material for sequencing was whole RNA from tumor, nontumor lung or frozen PBMC, left unsorted. Germline CDR1 LGHDT, CDR2 YNNKEL (reference sequence). The V and J ends lost 2 bases and 2 bases respectively, with 12 bases between them. This CDR3 spans 16 amino acids. This clonotype was detected ten times or more. Its specificity is unknown. This beta chain was picked up by a library intended for alpha chains and is off target, so its count carries little meaning. MiXCR, run by TCRdb on the 5' RACE reads, gives a single entry per CDR3 protein. This table holds over 5,500 distinct CDR3 sequences, approximately 16% found once.

The V call is TRBV3-1, the J call TRBJ2-2, with a tentative D call TRBD2 (5 bases). The sequence was obtained from a male donor with early-stage non-small cell lung cancer. This sample comprised lung tumor tissue, obtained at surgery. Here the CDR3 DNA reads TGTGCCAGCAGCCAACAGAGCGGTCCTAACACCGGGGAGCTGTTTTTT. This gives the protein CASSQQSGPNTGELFF.